The TCR beta chain under discussion was sequenced for a study of T cell clonotyping in hematopoietic cell transplantation. Study conclusions and caveats: After transplant, recipient diversity fell while pathologically expanded clonotypes grew through day 180. Few recipient clonotypes overlapped donors; over 95% were de novo at given depth. Graft donor and pretransplant recipient Inverse Simpson Index values predicted broader posttransplant TCR diversity.

To note about this clone: The target antigen is unknown.

Recipient blood drawn about 28 days pretransplant and days 30, 100, 180 after. The method was immunoSEQ multiplex PCR; TCRdb's version includes in-frame clones alone and lacks a portion of them. The data contain 9,500 or so clones, 60% to 85% of them seen just once; the ten biggest clones take up approximately 7.7%. V lost 5 bases to trimming and J lost 1 base, with 14 bases between them. CDR1 is SGHNT and CDR2 is YENEEA in the germline V gene. This CDR3 contains 15 residues. The sequencing used PBMCs, collected 30 days after allogeneic stem cell transplant. This chain connects TRBV11-3 to TRBJ1-1; D not certain. This clonotype was sampled from a female patient in her forties or fifties who had an allogeneic stem cell transplant from a related donor, so T cells may come from the graft donor. Some clones in this sample may be carry-over from other donors' samples. The CDR3 region is CASSPYPRQNTEAFF. Written as DNA, the CDR3 is TGTGCCAGCAGCCCCTACCCTAGACAGAACACTGAAGCTTTCTTT.